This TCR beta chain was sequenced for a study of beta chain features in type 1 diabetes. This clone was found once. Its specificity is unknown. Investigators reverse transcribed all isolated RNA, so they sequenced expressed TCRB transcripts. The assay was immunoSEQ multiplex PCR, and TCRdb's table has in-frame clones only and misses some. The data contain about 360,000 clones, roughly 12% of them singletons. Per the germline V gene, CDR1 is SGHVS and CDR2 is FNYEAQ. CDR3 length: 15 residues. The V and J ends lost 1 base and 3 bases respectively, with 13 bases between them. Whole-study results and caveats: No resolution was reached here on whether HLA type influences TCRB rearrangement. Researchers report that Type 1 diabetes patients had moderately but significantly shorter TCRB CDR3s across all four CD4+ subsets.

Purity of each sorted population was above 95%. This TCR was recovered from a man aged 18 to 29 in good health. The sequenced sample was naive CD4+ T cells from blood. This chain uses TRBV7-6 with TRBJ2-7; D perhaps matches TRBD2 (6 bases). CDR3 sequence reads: CASSLGGGRDYEQYF. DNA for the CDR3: TGTGCCAGCAGCTTAGGGGGAGGCAGGGACTACGAGCAGTACTTC.